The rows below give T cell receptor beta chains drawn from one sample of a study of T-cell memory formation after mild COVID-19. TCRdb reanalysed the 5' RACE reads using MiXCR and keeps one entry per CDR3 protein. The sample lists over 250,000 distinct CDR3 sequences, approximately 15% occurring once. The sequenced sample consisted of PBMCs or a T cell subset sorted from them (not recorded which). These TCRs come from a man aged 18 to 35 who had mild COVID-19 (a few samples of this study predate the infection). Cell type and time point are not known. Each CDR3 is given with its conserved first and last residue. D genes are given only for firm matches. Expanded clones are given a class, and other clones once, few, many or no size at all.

TGCGCCAGCAGCCGCTACAGGGATAGCAATCAGCCCCAGCATTTT	CASSRYRDSNQPQHF	-	TRBV4-1	TRBJ1-5	-
TGTGCCAGCAGTCTCAGGGGGGGCGATTACTATCAGCCCCAGCATTTT	CASSLRGGDYYQPQHF	-	TRBV12-3/TRBV12-4	TRBJ1-5	TRBD1
TGTGCCAGCAGTTACTCAGTAGATACGCAGTATTTT	CASSYSVDTQYF	many	TRBV6-2/TRBV6-3	TRBJ2-3	-
TGTGCCACCGTGATCTTAGGGGGAACTGAGCAGTTCTTC	CATVILGGTEQFF	few	TRBV27	TRBJ2-1	-
TGCAGTGCCCTTCGGGCGGGGGGTACAGATACGCAGTATTTT	CSALRAGGTDTQYF	few	TRBV20-1	TRBJ2-3	TRBD2
TGTGCCAGCAGCCCATGGACAGTTGCTAACTATGGCTACACCTTC	CASSPWTVANYGYTF	few	TRBV9	TRBJ1-2	-
TGTGCAAGTCGCATGGGGACAGTTCACGAGCAGTACTTC	CASRMGTVHEQYF	-	TRBV12-2	TRBJ2-7	-
TGTGCCAGCAGCCTCTCCTTTAACCCGGACAGTAATGAGCAGTTCTTC	CASSLSFNPDSNEQFF	-	TRBV7-6	TRBJ2-1	-
TGCGCCAGCTCCCCCTTTGTCGGGCAGCCCCAGCATTTT	CASSPFVGQPQHF	few	TRBV4-1	TRBJ1-5	-
TGTGCCAGCAGCCGCTCAGGGTACGATGGCTACACCTTC	CASSRSGYDGYTF	-	TRBV6-5	TRBJ1-2	-
TGTGCCAGCAGCTTAGCCATGGCTCAGCCCCAGCATTTT	CASSLAMAQPQHF	-	TRBV7-2	TRBJ1-5	-
TGTGCCAGCAGTTTAGCGCTAACCAGAGATAAATCGCAGTATTTT	CASSLALTRDKSQYF	many	TRBV12-3/TRBV12-4	TRBJ2-3	-
TGTGCCAGCAGTCCAGCGGGGGGGTTAAATACGCAGTATTTT	CASSPAGGLNTQYF	-	TRBV27	TRBJ2-3	TRBD2
TGCGCCAGCAGCTTGGAAGGACAGCCCCAAGAGACCCAGTACTTC	CASSLEGQPQETQYF	few	TRBV5-1	TRBJ2-5	-
TGTGCCAGTAGAGACGCACCCTACAATGAGCAGTTCTTC	CASRDAPYNEQFF	few	TRBV19	TRBJ2-1	-
TGTGCCAGCAGCGTGTTAGTGGACTTCAGTTTAGATACGCAGTATTTT	CASSVLVDFSLDTQYF	few	TRBV5-5	TRBJ2-3	-
TGTGCCAGCAGGACAGGGACCACCGGGGAGCTGTTTTTT	CASRTGTTGELFF	-	TRBV6-5	TRBJ2-2	TRBD1
TGTGCCAGCAGCTCCGAACCCGGACAGGGGTACGGCTACACCTTC	CASSSEPGQGYGYTF	-	TRBV7-2	TRBJ1-2	TRBD1
TGTGCCAGCAGTCCAGGCCCGGACGGTATCTATGGCTACACCTTC	CASSPGPDGIYGYTF	few	TRBV12-3/TRBV12-4	TRBJ1-2	-
TGTGCCAGCAGCGTAGCATCAGGGCCTGAAGCTTTCTTT	CASSVASGPEAFF	few	TRBV9	TRBJ1-1	-
TGTGCCAGCAGTTTCCGCTCTGGGGCCAACGTCCTGACTTTC	CASSFRSGANVLTF	-	TRBV12-3/TRBV12-4	TRBJ2-6	-
TGTGCCAGCAGCTCCGGGACAGGGGTCAATGAGCAGTTCTTC	CASSSGTGVNEQFF	few	TRBV7-9	TRBJ2-1	TRBD1
TGTGCCAGCAGTGGAAGGGAGGGCCTGAACACTGAAGCTTTCTTT	CASSGREGLNTEAFF	-	TRBV2	TRBJ1-1	-
TGTGCCAGCAGCCCTTCTTCAGGGGCCTATGGCTACACCTTC	CASSPSSGAYGYTF	-	TRBV12-3/TRBV12-4	TRBJ1-2	-
TGTGCCAGCAGCCAGAGGACTAGCGGGGCAGAGACCCAGTACTTC	CASSQRTSGAETQYF	few	TRBV3-1	TRBJ2-5	TRBD2
TGTGCCAGCAGTTTTCGACACGGCTACACCTTC	CASSFRHGYTF	few	TRBV6-2/TRBV6-3	TRBJ1-2	-
TGCGCCAGCAGCCGCCTGGGACAGGGCGGCACAGATACGCAGTATTTT	CASSRLGQGGTDTQYF	-	TRBV4-1	TRBJ2-3	TRBD1
TGCGCCAGCCGGACGAACACCGGGGAGCTGTTTTTT	CASRTNTGELFF	many	TRBV10-1	TRBJ2-2	-
TGTGCCATCAGGAACAGCTATGGCTACACCTTC	CAIRNSYGYTF	many	TRBV10-3	TRBJ1-2	-
TGTGCCAGCAGCCCCCAGGGTGACACTGAAGCTTTCTTT	CASSPQGDTEAFF	many	TRBV18	TRBJ1-1	-
TGTGCCAGCAGCCCAAGCGGGGGGGATAACAATGAGCAGTTCTTC	CASSPSGGDNNEQFF	few	TRBV7-6	TRBJ2-1	TRBD2
TGCAGTGCGGACGGCGAGGGGGCCTTCTACAATGAGCAGTTCTTC	CSADGEGAFYNEQFF	many	TRBV20-1	TRBJ2-1	TRBD1
TGTGCCAGCAGCCACCGCCCGGGACAGTCCACAGATACGCAGTATTTT	CASSHRPGQSTDTQYF	-	TRBV6-6	TRBJ2-3	TRBD1
TGCAGTGCTCGCCGGACTAGTCCTCAAGAGACCCAGTACTTC	CSARRTSPQETQYF	-	TRBV20-1	TRBJ2-5	TRBD2
TGTGCCAGCAGCTTAGACCTCACGGGTGGCTACACCTTC	CASSLDLTGGYTF	many	TRBV7-9	TRBJ1-2	-
TGCGCCAGCAGCTTGGAAACGCTTAACTATGGCTACACCTTC	CASSLETLNYGYTF	few	TRBV5-1	TRBJ1-2	-
TGTGCCAGCAGCTTTCAGGAGAGCACAGATACGCAGTATTTT	CASSFQESTDTQYF	-	TRBV7-2	TRBJ2-3	-
TGTGCCAGCAGTCAGTGGGGACAGGGGGACGGGTCTGGCTACACCTTC	CASSQWGQGDGSGYTF	many	TRBV6-5	TRBJ1-2	TRBD1
TGCGCCAGCAGCTTGAGTATCGACGGCCCTACTATGAACACTGAAGCTTTCTTT	CASSLSIDGPTMNTEAFF	few	TRBV5-1	TRBJ1-1	-
TGTGCCATCAGTCGAGGATTTGGCGGGGGGGCGGAGACCCAGTACTTC	CAISRGFGGGAETQYF	few	TRBV10-3	TRBJ2-5	TRBD2
TGCAGTGCTAGAGATCGAAAGGGACGGGGTTACTACGAGCAGTACTTC	CSARDRKGRGYYEQYF	-	TRBV20-1	TRBJ2-7	-
TGTGCCAGCAGCCAAGAACTAGCGGGGAGGCTATCCTCTAGCACAGATACGCAGTATTTT	CASSQELAGRLSSSTDTQYF	few	TRBV4-2	TRBJ2-3	TRBD2
TGTGCCAGCAGCTTAGGGACAGCATTTTACGAGCAGTACTTC	CASSLGTAFYEQYF	few	TRBV7-9	TRBJ2-7	-
TGCGCCAGCAGCTTGGCGGAAGGCATCTATGGCTACACCTTC	CASSLAEGIYGYTF	-	TRBV5-1	TRBJ1-2	-
TGCGCCAGCAGTCCTACGGGGCCAACTAATGAAAAACTGTTTTTT	CASSPTGPTNEKLFF	many	TRBV5-1	TRBJ1-4	-
TGTGCCAGCAGTGAATCGCTAGCGGGGCAACACTCCTACAATGAGCAGTTCTTC	CASSESLAGQHSYNEQFF	-	TRBV25-1	TRBJ2-1	TRBD2